This T cell receptor (beta chain) was recovered during a study of control samples from healthy donors and cancer patients. Trimming stripped 6 bases from V and 1 base from J, with 10 bases between. Germline CDR1 reads GTSNPN; CDR2 reads SVGIG (reference sequence). The CDR3 runs 13 residues. Data came from immunoSEQ multiplex PCR; TCRdb stores just in-frame clones and leaves some out. The sample carries 150,000 to 200,000 clones, around 90% recorded once. This clone has more than one count but fewer than ten. The sequenced material came from blood. This sequence joins TRBV30 and TRBJ1-5; tentatively, D is TRBD1 (6 bases). The TCR comes from a man aged 25 to 45 in good health. The CDR3 here is CACSQGSNQPQHF. The CDR3 coding sequence is TGTGCCTGTTCACAGGGAAGCAATCAGCCCCAGCATTTT.